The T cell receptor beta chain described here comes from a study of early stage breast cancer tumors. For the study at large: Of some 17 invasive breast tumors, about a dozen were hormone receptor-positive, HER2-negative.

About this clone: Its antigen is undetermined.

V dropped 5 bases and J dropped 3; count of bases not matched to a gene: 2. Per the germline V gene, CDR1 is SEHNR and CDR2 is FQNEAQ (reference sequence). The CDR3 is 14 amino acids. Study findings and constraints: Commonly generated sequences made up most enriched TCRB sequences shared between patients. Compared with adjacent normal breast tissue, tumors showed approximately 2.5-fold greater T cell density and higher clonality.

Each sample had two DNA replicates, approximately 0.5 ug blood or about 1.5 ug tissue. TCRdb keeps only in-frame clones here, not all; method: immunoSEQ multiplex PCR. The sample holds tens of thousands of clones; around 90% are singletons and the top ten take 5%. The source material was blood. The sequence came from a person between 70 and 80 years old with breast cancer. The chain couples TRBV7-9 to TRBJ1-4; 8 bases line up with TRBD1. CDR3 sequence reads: CASSQDRANEKLFF. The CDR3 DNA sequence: TGTGCCAGCAGCCAGGACAGGGCTAATGAAAAACTGTTTTTT. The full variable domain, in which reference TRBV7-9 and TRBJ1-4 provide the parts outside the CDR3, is DTGVSQNPRHKITKRGQNVTFRCDPISEHNRLYWYRQTLGQGPEFLTYFQNEAQLEKSRLLSDRFSAERPKGSFSTLEIQRTEQGDSAMYLCASSQDRANEKLFFGSGTQLSVL.